The 22 T cell receptor beta chains in this list originate from one sample, sequenced in a study of Graves' ophthalmopathy and Graves' hyperthyroidism. RNA transcripts were the template, and TCR beta CDR3 regions were amplified from them. The first-round RT-PCR employed HTBI primers together with the Qiagen OneStep RT-PCR kit. A multiplex PCR was then performed as the second round. MiXCR was run by TCRdb on the multiplex PCR reads, yielding one entry per CDR3 protein. The table has about 400,000 distinct CDR3 sequences, roughly 18% seen once. The sample consisted of peripheral blood. These receptors were obtained from a woman between 18 and 30 years old with Graves' ophthalmopathy.

At least ten counts were recorded for this clonotype. A much larger clonotype is one base distant, so this may be a read error. V gene TRBV27 combines with J gene TRBJ1-5; D is ambiguous. With 0 bases removed from V and 6 bases from J, the gap between germline ends came to 6 bases. The CDR3 has 13 amino acids. Germline values: CDR1 MNHEY, CDR2 SMNVEV (reference sequence). The CDR3 nucleotides read TGTGCCAGCAGTTTATCGGTGGTTCAGCCCCAGCATTTT. Its translation: CASSLSVVQPQHF.

This clonotype was seen many times. The gene calls are TRBV27 and TRBJ1-5, with 10 bases matching TRBD1. Germline values: CDR1 MNHEY, CDR2 SMNVEV (reference sequence). The length of the CDR3 is 15 residues. The ends lost 8 bases at V and 2 bases at J; junction bases unmatched: 6. CDR3 coding DNA: TGTGCCAGCCGACAGGGGGCTTCGGGCAATCAGCCCCAGCATTTT. Protein sequence: CASRQGASGNQPQHF.

V is TRBV4-3 and J is TRBJ1-6; perhaps TRBD1 as D (6 bases). Germline loops: CDR1 LGHNA, CDR2 YSLEER. CDR3 length: 15 residues. V was shortened by 1 base and J by 5 bases, with 9 bases between the two germline ends. CDR3 sequence: CASSQGTDNNSPLHF. CDR3 nucleotides: TGCGCCAGCAGCCAAGGGACAGATAATAATTCACCCCTCCACTTT.

This sequence joins TRBV5-1 and TRBJ1-1; 9 bases align to TRBD1. Germline CDR1 and CDR2: SGHRS and YFSETQ. Trimming removed 0 bases from V and 8 bases from J; junction bases left unmatched: 2. The CDR3 is 13 residues long. The CDR3 region has the DNA TGCGCCAGCAGCTTGGCCGACAGGGGGGAAGCTTTCTTT. Its protein product is CASSLADRGEAFF.

The rearrangement joins TRBV10-3 to TRBJ2-5; 8 bases align to TRBD1. The germline CDR1 and CDR2 sequences are ENHRY and SYGVKD. This CDR3 has 16 residues. The ends lost 3 bases at V and 5 bases at J; junction bases unmatched: 11. Written as DNA, the CDR3 is TGTGCCATCAGTGACCTCGAGACAGGGGCGACGGAGACCCAGTACTTC. It specifies CAISDLETGATETQYF.

This clonotype was detected ten times or more. This chain uses TRBV6-1 with TRBJ2-7, with TRBD2 identical over 13 bases. The CDR3 totals 16 residues. Germline V gene data show CDR1 as MNHNS and CDR2 as SASEGT. V gave up 4 bases and J gave up 6 bases; unmatched junction bases: 9. The CDR3 sequence is CASSATSGRAGGEQYF. CDR3 bases: TGTGCCAGCAGTGCCACTAGCGGGAGGGCCGGGGGCGAGCAGTACTTC.

This clonotype was detected ten times or more. The rearrangement links TRBV6-4 to TRBJ2-7, with D perhaps TRBD1 or TRBD2 (5 bases each). V was trimmed by 11 bases and J by 6 bases, leaving 29 bases between them. Germline assignment: CDR1 MRHNA and CDR2 SNTAGT. CDR3 length: 16 residues. DNA for the CDR3: TGTGCCCCCTCGGAAAGGAATCGGGACGGGGAGTGCGAGCAGTACTTC. Residues: CAPSERNRDGECEQYF.

This clonotype occurred many times. The chain couples TRBV19 to TRBJ2-2; D unresolved. The CDR3 consists of 15 residues. Germline V lookup: CDR1 LNHDA, CDR2 SQIVND (reference sequence). Trimming cost V 7 bases and J 2 bases, with 14 bases left between them. CDR3 bases: TGTGCCAGTAAAGTGCGGACCTTCAACACCGGGGAGCTGTTTTTT. Translating it yields CASKVRTFNTGELFF.

This clonotype was counted many times. This rearrangement joins TRBV4-3 to TRBJ2-7; TRBD1 or TRBD2 may be the D gene (5 bases each). Between the trimmed V and J ends, which lost 2 bases and 0 bases, there was a span of 11 bases. Per germline, CDR1 LGHNA and CDR2 YSLEER. The CDR3 spans 15 residues. The CDR3, as DNA: TGCGCCAGCAGCCAACTGGGGGACCCCTCCTACGAGCAGTACTTC. This translates into CASSQLGDPSYEQYF.

V and J are TRBV28 and TRBJ1-2, with D unclear. V was pared by 5 bases and J by 4 bases, with 8 bases between. Germline assignment: CDR1 MDHEN and CDR2 SYDVKM. CDR3 size: 12 residues. The CDR3 bases are TGTGCCAGCAGTCGCGTAGGCTATGGCTACACCTTC. Protein: CASSRVGYGYTF.

This clonotype was picked up many times. The rearrangement links TRBV6-2 or TRBV6-3 to TRBJ2-7; 11 nucleotides agree with TRBD1. Germline V gene data show CDR1 as MNHEY and CDR2 as SVGEGT. The CDR3 is 14 residues long. Losses at the gene ends were 5 bases for V and 7 bases for J; bases not matched to a gene: 7. The CDR3 sequence: CASSRTGGEVEQYF. The CDR3 region has the DNA TGTGCCAGCAGTCGGACAGGGGGCGAGGTTGAGCAGTACTTC.

Ten or more counts support this clonotype. The junction departs from the called germline gene at one end, perhaps through a read error. As DNA, the CDR3 is TGTGCCAGCAGCTTAGCGGGATCCTCCTACGAGCAGTACTTC. Translated: CASSLAGSSYEQYF. The genes are TRBV12-3 or TRBV12-4 and TRBJ2-7; 8 nucleotides align to TRBD2. This CDR3 is 14 amino acids long.

This clonotype has a count of ten or more. This chain uses TRBV28 with TRBJ2-4; TRBD1 is a possible D gene (5 bases). The CDR3 length is 17 residues. The V gene lost 6 bases and the J gene lost 0 bases, with 18 bases spanning the gap. From germline, CDR1 is MDHEN and CDR2 SYDVKM. The CDR3: CASSRLTEILAKNIQYF. The DNA of the CDR3 is TGTGCCAGCAGCCGCCTGACAGAGATACTAGCCAAAAACATTCAGTACTTC.

At least ten counts were recorded for this clonotype. DNA of the CDR3: TGTGCCAGCAGTATAATAGGGGGTTTCACCGGGGAGCTGTTTTTT. It is translated as CASSIIGGFTGELFF. This chain connects TRBV28 to TRBJ2-2; D is possibly TRBD1 (6 bases). The V end was cut by 5 bases, the J end by 4 bases, with 14 bases between. Germline assignment: CDR1 MDHEN and CDR2 SYDVKM. This CDR3 comprises 15 residues.

This clonotype was detected many times. The chain carries TRBV10-2 and TRBJ1-5, with D tentatively TRBD1 (6 bases). V lost 6 bases and J 7 bases, leaving 16 bases between the germline ends. Germline CDR1 WSHSY, CDR2 SAAADI. CDR3 length: 14 amino acids. The chain's CDR3 is CASSNNRDTQPQHF. CDR3 DNA sequence: TGCGCCAGCAGCAACAACAGGGACACCCAGCCCCAGCATTTT.

This clonotype has only a few counts. This sequence joins TRBV30 and TRBJ2-7; D gene uncertain. CDR3 size: 13 residues. V gave up 4 bases and J gave up 0 bases, with 10 bases separating them. The germline V gene encodes CDR1 GTSNPN and CDR2 SVGIG (reference sequence). CDR3: CAWTTELSYEQYF. The CDR3 DNA reads TGTGCCTGGACCACAGAACTCTCCTACGAGCAGTACTTC.

Ten or more counts support this clonotype. The CDR3 is CASSQEWGRGYEQYF. The CDR3 DNA reads as TGTGCCAGCAGCCAAGAATGGGGCAGGGGTTACGAGCAGTACTTC. The rearrangement links TRBV3-1 to TRBJ2-7; D might be TRBD1 (6 bases). CDR3 length: 15 amino acids. Germline V gene data show CDR1 as LGHDT and CDR2 as YNNKEL (reference sequence). V was clipped by 0 bases and J by 4 bases, with 13 bases between them.

This clonotype was detected ten times or more. CDR3 in amino acids: CASSTRTSGHYEQYF. CDR3 in DNA: TGTGCCAGCAGTACGCGGACTAGCGGGCACTACGAGCAGTACTTC. The J gene is TRBJ2-7, the V gene TRBV27, with 11 bases lining up with TRBD2. Germline values: CDR1 MNHEY, CDR2 SMNVEV (reference sequence). The CDR3 loop spans 15 amino acids. V shed 5 bases, J shed 3 bases, and the junction held 6 bases outside the gene matches.

This clonotype was detected many times. This chain joins TRBV20-1 and TRBJ1-5; D remains ambiguous. V lost 5 bases and J lost 7, with 15 bases in between. This CDR3 has 13 residues. Germline CDR1 is DFQATT and CDR2 is SNEGSKA (reference sequence). CDR3 region: CSASTVVGQPQHF. CDR3 in DNA: TGCAGTGCTTCTACAGTCGTGGGCCAGCCCCAGCATTTT.

This clonotype appeared many times. V gene TRBV7-2 combines with J gene TRBJ2-4, with D possibly matching TRBD2 (5 bases). The CDR3 consists of 15 residues. Trimming stripped 1 base from V and 0 bases from J, with 7 bases between. Germline V gene data show CDR1 as SGHTA and CDR2 as FQGNSA. CDR3 DNA sequence: TGTGCCAGCAGCTTAGACAGCGGAGCCAAAAACATTCAGTACTTC. It translates to CASSLDSGAKNIQYF.

This clonotype was counted many times. The chain is built from TRBV7-6 and TRBJ2-5; TRBD1 agrees at 12 bases. The germline gives CDR1 SGHVS, CDR2 FNYEAQ. The CDR3 runs to 16 residues. V lost 5 bases to trimming and J lost 4 bases; unmatched junction nucleotides: 8. The CDR3 here is CASSPGQGAFAETQYF. As DNA, the CDR3 is TGTGCCAGCAGCCCGGGACAGGGGGCTTTTGCAGAGACCCAGTACTTC. Full variable domain (missing parts from reference TRBV7-6 and TRBJ2-5): GAGVSQSPRYKVTKRGQDVALRCDPISGHVSLYWYRQALGQGPEFLTYFNYEAQQDKSGLPNDRFSAERPEGSISTLTIQRTEQRDSAMYRCASSPGQGAFAETQYFGPGTRLLVL.

Ten or more counts support this clonotype. V and J are TRBV19 and TRBJ1-2; D is unresolved. The length of the CDR3 is 14 residues. Trimming cost V 1 base and J 1 base, with 7 bases left between them. Germline CDR1 reads LNHDA; CDR2 reads SQIVND (reference sequence). The CDR3 region is CASSIAAVNYGYTF. The CDR3 nucleotides are TGTGCCAGTAGTATAGCAGCAGTTAACTATGGCTACACCTTC.